This T cell receptor beta chain was identified during a study of T cell changes during pregnancy in multiple sclerosis. Data came from immunoSEQ multiplex PCR; TCRdb stores just in-frame clones and leaves some out. The repertoire holds about 39,000 clones, with more than 85% as singletons. This CDR3 spans 15 amino acids. Unmatched junction bases numbered 5, after V lost 0 bases and J lost 4 bases. Per the germline V gene, CDR1 is MGHRA and CDR2 is YSYEKL. The chain is built from TRBV4-1 and TRBJ2-7; TRBD1 matches at 8 bases. This TCR derives from a female donor in good health, enrolled as a control in a pregnancy study. Specimen: CD4+ T cells from peripheral blood mononuclear cells, collected after pregnancy. The CDR3: CASSQDHRGSYEQYF. The CDR3 DNA sequence: TGCGCCAGCAGCCAAGATCACAGGGGGAGTTACGAGCAGTACTTC.